This T cell receptor beta chain appears in the sequencing data of a study of blood T cell repertoires in COVID-19 (dated by TCRdb to 2018 to 2020). General notes on the study: Collaborator samples came from the United States, Italy and Spain and covered acute and convalescent phases of COVID-19. The repertoires were released in a freely available public database meant as a resource for research on the immune response to SARS-CoV-2. HLA class I and class II types, where available, came from metadata supplied by the sample provider rather than from assay-based typing. The dataset comprised deeply sampled blood TCRbeta repertoires from subjects exposed to, actively infected with, or recovered from COVID-19. The prospective study material was composed of cDNA or gDNA derived from T cells, B-cell-depleted T cells, or PBMCs. The samples were drawn from the first 160 participants of the ongoing ImmuneRACE study and from 950 to 1,500 subjects provided by 6 global collaborators. Nearly every sample came with metadata listing a de-identified subject ID, COVID-19 status, age in years and sex.

Collaborating institutions collected whole blood in K2EDTA tubes following their own protocols. Collaborator samples were shipped for TCRbeta analysis as frozen whole blood, isolated PBMCs, or DNA extracted from either sample type. What the research found in general, with its limitations: The quantity of clinical and demographic metadata differed by source and by participant and was supplied without curation.

V loses 0 bases of germline sequence and J loses 7 bases, and the interval between the two ends is 7 bases. CDR1 and CDR2, per the germline V gene (reference sequence), are LNHNV and YYDKDF. The CDR3 contains 12 residues, cysteine and phenylalanine counted. Here the CDR3 DNA is all that survives: 36 bases in frame from base 1. TCRbeta CDR3 regions were amplified from genomic DNA by means of the immunoSEQ Assay, a bias-controlled multiplex PCR. On the study's bioinformatics: Nucleated cell counts per sample were estimated from amplification of reference gene primers within the assay. To quantify the absolute abundance of each unique TCRbeta CDR3 rearrangement, sequence reads were collapsed and filtered. For each sample, productive Simpson clonality was calculated as the square root of Simpson's diversity index over productive rearrangements. The table comes from immuneACCESS by way of TCRdb, which keeps in-frame sequences with V and J called. Part of the clones is missing from these tables; in studies checked, under half for an unresolved V gene and the rest for unknown reasons. From that table come the V and J calls and clone size; the DNA was used to work out D and trimming. This sample gives fewer than 250,000 clones in total; 83% of them show up just once. The ten largest clones represent roughly 5.5% of the sample.

On this clone itself: The specificity of this receptor is unknown. No much larger clone is present one base from it, and per-base qualities are unavailable.

The rearrangement joined TRBV15 to TRBJ2-7; no D gene can be assigned with confidence. This receptor was obtained from a human donor in a cohort sampled during active COVID-19. The sequenced sample was peripheral blood. In nucleotide form, the sequence is TGTGCCACCAGCAGAGATTCACGGGAGCAGTACTTC. This encodes CATSRDSREQYF.